These 32 T cell receptor beta chains came from one sample sequenced in a study of blood T cell repertoires in COVID-19. TCRdb keeps only in-frame clones here, not all; method: immunoSEQ multiplex PCR. The sample records roughly 180,000 clones, roughly 80% being singletons. Specimen: peripheral blood. The receptors here all came from a middle-aged woman with COVID-19, enrolled during active disease.

The J gene is TRBJ2-1, the V gene TRBV5-4; D is uncertain. Trimming stripped 4 bases from V and 4 bases from J, with 18 bases between. From germline, CDR1 is SGHNT and CDR2 YYREEE (reference sequence). CDR3 length: 16 residues. The CDR3 loop reads CASSPRPIGEYNEQFF. The CDR3, as DNA: TGTGCCAGCAGCCCGAGGCCGATCGGAGAGTACAATGAGCAGTTCTTC.

This clone appeared once. This chain links TRBV4-1 with TRBJ2-5; 9 bases map to TRBD1. The ends lost 0 bases at V and 5 bases at J; junction bases unmatched: 4. CDR1 and CDR2 (germline): MGHRA, YSYEKL. This CDR3 is 15 amino acids long. The CDR3 loop reads CASSQEGTGSETQYF. The DNA for the CDR3 is TGCGCCAGCAGCCAAGAAGGGACAGGGTCCGAGACCCAGTACTTC.

CDR3 amino acids: CASSSGLAGGHVTDTQYF. The CDR3 bases are TGTGCCAGCAGCTCTGGACTAGCGGGAGGGCATGTGACAGATACGCAGTATTTT. V and J are TRBV7-8 and TRBJ2-3; TRBD2 matches at 15 bases. This CDR3 has 18 residues. Germline CDR1 and CDR2: SGHVS and FQNEAQ. The junction had 8 bases not matched to a gene; V was cut back by 4 bases and J by 3 bases.

To note about this clone: This sample also contains other DNA sequences that code for the same CDR3. This chain's CDR3 is CASSLDRGYGYTF. CDR3 in DNA: TGTGCCAGCAGCTTAGACAGGGGGTATGGCTACACCTTC. The chain uses TRBV5-5 and TRBJ1-2; 9 nucleotides align to TRBD1. The germline V gene encodes CDR1 SGHKS and CDR2 YYEKEE (reference sequence). V lost 2 bases to trimming and J lost 5 bases; unmatched junction nucleotides: 1. This CDR3 is 13 amino acids long.

The chain couples TRBV6-2 or TRBV6-3 to TRBJ2-7; 8 bases line up with TRBD1. Germline values: CDR1 MNHEY, CDR2 SVGEGT. The CDR3 loop spans 15 amino acids. The V gene end was trimmed by 5 bases and the J gene end by 7 bases; junction bases not matched to a gene: 13. The CDR3 coding sequence is TGTGCCAGCAGTGACCTCGGGGCCAGGGGGCGGGAGCAGTACGTC. The encoded protein is CASSDLGARGREQYV.

The V and J genes are TRBV29-1 and TRBJ1-2, with 7 bases that match TRBD1. The germline V gene encodes CDR1 SQVTM and CDR2 ANQGSEA. V lost 7 bases, J lost 1 base, and 9 bases stayed unmatched. The CDR3 extends over 14 amino acids. The CDR3 DNA is TGCAGCGCCTCCCGGGACAGCAATAACTATGGCTACACCTTC. Protein: CSASRDSNNYGYTF.

This chain connects TRBV28 to TRBJ2-7, with 8 bases lining up with TRBD2. V lost 4 bases and J lost 2; bases outside the gene matches: 7. Germline assignment: CDR1 MDHEN and CDR2 SYDVKM. The CDR3 contains 15 residues. CDR3 nucleotide sequence: TGTGCCAGCAGTTCCAGACTAGCGTCAACCTACGAGCAGTACTTC. As protein: CASSSRLASTYEQYF.

The rearrangement uses TRBV9 and TRBJ2-2, with D possibly being TRBD1 (6 bases). The CDR3 loop spans 16 amino acids. Trimming stripped 2 bases from V and 6 bases from J, with 17 bases between. In germline, CDR1 is SGDLS, CDR2 YYNGEE. DNA of the CDR3: TGTGCCAGCAGCGTGCGAACAGGGTTAAGGGCCGGGGAGCTGTTTTTT. Translation gives CASSVRTGLRAGELFF.

The chain has TRBV7-6 and TRBJ2-2, with 7 nucleotides matching TRBD2. CDR3 length equals 16 residues. Per the germline V gene, CDR1 is SGHVS and CDR2 is FNYEAQ. With 6 bases clipped from V and 1 base from J, the junction kept 8 bases outside the gene matches. The CDR3 nucleotides are TGTGCCAGCAGATCCTCCGGCGGGGGGAACACCGGGGAGCTGTTTTTT. Protein: CASRSSGGGNTGELFF.

The chain recombines TRBV5-6 with TRBJ1-3, with unresolved D. The CDR3 covers 15 residues. V gave up 3 bases and J gave up 6 bases, with 16 bases separating them. Germline V lookup: CDR1 SGHDT, CDR2 YYEEEE. CDR3 nucleotide sequence: TGTGCCAGCAGCTCCACGAAGCGGTCCGCAAACACCATATATTTT. This gives the protein CASSSTKRSANTIYF.

The CDR3 loop is CATSSQGTYNEQFF. CDR3 DNA: TGTGCCACCAGCAGTCAGGGAACCTACAATGAGCAGTTCTTC. The V call is TRBV15, the J call TRBJ2-1; weak D call: TRBD1 (5 bases). This CDR3 comprises 14 residues. V lost 3 bases and J 2 bases, leaving 8 bases between the germline ends. Germline loops: CDR1 LNHNV, CDR2 YYDKDF (reference sequence).

The J gene is TRBJ1-1, the V gene TRBV7-9; D is uncertain. V lost 4 bases, J lost 4 bases, and 13 bases lay in between. The V gene's germline CDR1 is SEHNR and CDR2 FQNEAQ (reference sequence). The CDR3 sequence is 14 residues long. The CDR3 sequence is CASSSTPTGTEAFF. CDR3 DNA: TGTGCCAGCAGCTCAACCCCCACGGGCACTGAAGCTTTCTTT.

CDR3 protein: CASRAGERGYLCNEQFF. The CDR3 region has the DNA TGTGCCAGCAGGGCCGGGGAGCGGGGATACCTCTGCAATGAGCAGTTCTTC. The chain employs TRBV6-4 and TRBJ2-1, with 7 bases that match TRBD2. The CDR3 length is 17 residues. The junction had 17 bases not matched to a gene; V was cut back by 6 bases and J by 6 bases. Per germline, CDR1 MRHNA and CDR2 SNTAGT.

The chain combines TRBV14 with TRBJ1-1; 9 nucleotides match TRBD1. CDR3 size: 16 residues. The trim removed 2 bases at V and 4 bases at J, leaving 8 bases unmatched. CDR1 and CDR2 from the germline V gene are SGHDN and FVKESK. For the CDR3, the DNA is TGTGCCAGCAGCCAACCTGGGACAGGGAGTAGCACTGAAGCTTTCTTT. This translates into CASSQPGTGSSTEAFF.

The genes are TRBV28 and TRBJ2-7; D is perhaps TRBD1 (5 bases). The CDR3 is 13 amino acids. V was cut by 6 bases and J by 2 bases, with 11 bases left in between. In germline, CDR1 is MDHEN, CDR2 SYDVKM. CDR3 in amino acids: CASSKDITYEQYF. The CDR3, as DNA: TGTGCCAGCAGCAAGGACATAACCTACGAGCAGTACTTC. Using reference TRBV28 and TRBJ2-7 for the parts outside the CDR3, the full variable domain is DVKVTQSSRYLVKRTGEKVFLECVQDMDHENMFWYRQDPGLGLRLIYFSYDVKMKEKGDIPEGYSVSREKKERFSLILESASTNQTSMYLCASSKDITYEQYFGPGTRLTVT.

In this sample, this clone is medium-sized. The gene calls are TRBV5-5 and TRBJ1-3; 7 positions agree with TRBD1. CDR1 is SGHKS, CDR2 YYEKEE, per germline (reference sequence). V was pared by 5 bases and J by 4 bases, with 9 bases of the junction left unmatched. The CDR3 has 15 amino acids. CDR3 DNA: TGTGCCAGCAGAATTACAGGGGCTCGAGGAAACACCATATATTTT. As protein: CASRITGARGNTIYF.

The CDR3 coding sequence is TGTGCCAGCAGCTTAAGAGCGGGGGGGCAGACCGGGGAGCTGTTTTTT. Amino acid sequence: CASSLRAGGQTGELFF. This chain uses TRBV11-2 with TRBJ2-2; TRBD2 aligns across 10 bases. The CDR3 is 16 amino acids. The V segment lost 2 bases and the J segment 5 bases; nucleotides outside the gene matches: 5. CDR1 is SGHAT and CDR2 is FQNNGV in the germline V gene.

The CDR3 DNA reads as TGTGCCAGCAGCCACCGGGACAGGGGGCCCACTGAAGCTTTCTTT. Residues: CASSHRDRGPTEAFF. The V gene is TRBV11-2, the J gene TRBJ1-1; the match to TRBD1 covers 12 bases. This CDR3 region has 15 residues. Germline CDR1 reads SGHAT; CDR2 reads FQNNGV. Trimming removed 5 bases from V and 4 bases from J; junction bases left unmatched: 5.

This clone occurred a few times. V and J are TRBV18 and TRBJ2-1, with D perhaps TRBD1 (5 bases). The CDR3 length is 16 residues. V gave up 1 base and J gave up 9 bases, with 19 bases separating them. In germline, CDR1 is KGHSH, CDR2 LQKENI. The CDR3 here is CASSPLSRDLYGEQFF. The CDR3, as DNA: TGTGCCAGCTCACCACTATCCAGGGATTTGTATGGTGAGCAGTTCTTC.

This chain links TRBV18 with TRBJ1-1, with 8 positions matching TRBD1. The CDR3 is 16 residues long. The J segment lost 1 base and the V segment lost 5 bases, leaving 9 bases of the junction unmatched. Germline CDR1 is KGHSH and CDR2 is LQKENI. The CDR3 loop reads CASSIMGGQENTEAFF. In DNA, the CDR3 is TGTGCCAGCTCAATTATGGGGGGACAGGAGAACACTGAAGCTTTCTTT.

The V and J genes are TRBV9 and TRBJ2-1; 7 nucleotides agree with TRBD1. The CDR3 consists of 14 residues. V was pared by 4 bases and J by 6 bases, with 7 bases of the junction left unmatched. Germline CDR1 is SGDLS and CDR2 is YYNGEE. CDR3 sequence (DNA): TGTGCCAGCAGCCTCACAGGGGTGGTCAATGAGCAGTTCTTC. This translates into CASSLTGVVNEQFF. Together with reference TRBV9 and TRBJ2-1, the CDR3 gives the full variable domain: DSGVTQTPKHLITATGQRVTLRCSPRSGDLSVYWYQQSLDQGLQFLIQYYNGEERAKGNILERFSAQQFPDLHSELNLSSLELGDSALYFCASSLTGVVNEQFFGPGTRLTVL.

CDR3 coding DNA: TGTGCCAGCAGCCAAGGGGGGGAGGGCGGTGAGCAGTTCTTC. The encoded protein is CASSQGGEGGEQFF. The chain couples TRBV3-1 (or the pseudogene TRBV3-2) to TRBJ2-1, with 7 bases matching TRBD2. CDR3 length equals 14 residues. From germline, CDR1 is LGHDT and CDR2 YNNKEL (reference sequence). J gave up 9 bases and V 1 base, and 6 bases lay outside the gene matches.

This chain joins TRBV11-3 and TRBJ2-1; 8 bases match TRBD1. The CDR3 spans 15 residues. The J segment lost 5 bases and the V segment lost 5 bases, leaving 8 bases of the junction unmatched. Germline loops: CDR1 SGHNT, CDR2 YENEEA. This chain's CDR3 is CASSLGQGRNNEQFF. The CDR3, as DNA: TGTGCCAGCAGCCTCGGACAGGGCAGAAACAATGAGCAGTTCTTC.

The table lists this clone with a few counts. The chain links TRBV19 to TRBJ1-5, with 7 bases lining up with TRBD1. V shed 7 bases and J 4 bases; nucleotides not matched to a gene: 10. This CDR3 region has 15 residues. Germline-derived CDR1 and CDR2 are LNHDA and SQIVND (reference sequence). The CDR3 nucleotides read TGTGCCAGTACACGATTGGGACAGATAAATCAGCCCCAGCATTTT. Residues: CASTRLGQINQPQHF.

The rearrangement links TRBV4-1 to TRBJ2-1; 8 bases fit TRBD2. Germline V lookup: CDR1 MGHRA, CDR2 YSYEKL. The junction had 7 bases not matched to a gene; V was cut back by 2 bases and J by 10 bases. The CDR3 sequence is 14 residues long. The CDR3 DNA follows: TGCGCCAGCAGCCAAAACCCGCGGGGGGAAGAGCAGTTCTTC. Its translation: CASSQNPRGEEQFF.

V gene TRBV7-9 combines with J gene TRBJ1-2, with TRBD1 as a possible D gene (6 bases). Trimming shortened V by 7 bases and J by 1 base, and 13 bases separated the two germline ends. CDR1 and CDR2 (germline): SEHNR, FQNEAQ (reference sequence). The CDR3 length is 14 residues. This CDR3 reads CASNNPDSNYGYTF. The CDR3 DNA follows: TGTGCCAGCAACAACCCGGACAGTAACTATGGCTACACCTTC.

The CDR3 sequence: CAWSRGGDAQPQHF. CDR3 DNA: TGTGCCTGGAGTAGAGGGGGCGACGCTCAGCCCCAGCATTTT. The J gene is TRBJ1-5, the V gene TRBV30; 7 bases fit TRBD1. The CDR3 totals 14 residues. V lost 2 bases, J lost 6 bases, and 7 bases stayed unmatched. Germline-derived CDR1 and CDR2 are GTSNPN and SVGIG (reference sequence).

The rearrangement uses TRBV5-4 and TRBJ2-7; weak D call: TRBD2 (6 bases). The CDR3 length is 13 residues. V was cut by 1 base and J by 4 bases, with 9 bases left in between. The germline CDR1 and CDR2 sequences are SGHNT and YYREEE (reference sequence). CDR3 region: CASSLPSGYEQYF. Here the CDR3 DNA reads TGTGCCAGCAGCTTGCCCAGCGGGTACGAGCAGTACTTC. The whole variable domain, filled in from reference TRBV5-4 and TRBJ2-7, reads ETGVTQSPTHLIKTRGQQVTLRCSSQSGHNTVSWYQQALGQGPQFIFQYYREEENGRGNFPPRFSGLQFPNYSSELNVNALELDDSALYLCASSLPSGYEQYFGPGTRLTVT.

There are many counts of this clone. V gene TRBV27 combines with J gene TRBJ1-1, with D tentatively TRBD1 (6 bases). The CDR3 loop spans 14 amino acids. V was pared by 6 bases and J by 6 bases, with 17 bases between. CDR1 and CDR2 (germline): MNHEY, SMNVEV (reference sequence). The CDR3: CASSLTGRFAEAFF. The CDR3 DNA is TGTGCCAGCAGCCTGACAGGCAGGTTTGCTGAAGCTTTCTTT.

The chain employs TRBV27 and TRBJ1-2; D perhaps matches TRBD1 (6 bases). Trimming took off 4 bases at V and 4 bases at J, with 13 bases between the two ends. The CDR3 consists of 14 residues. Germline CDR1 MNHEY, CDR2 SMNVEV (reference sequence). The CDR3 loop reads CASSSGQIPYGYTF. CDR3 sequence (DNA): TGTGCCAGCAGTTCCGGACAGATCCCCTATGGCTACACCTTC.

This clone has a handful of counts. The V and J genes are TRBV29-1 and TRBJ1-5; D is uncertain. This CDR3 contains 12 residues. CDR1 is SQVTM and CDR2 is ANQGSEA in the germline V gene. The V and J ends lost 6 bases and 0 bases respectively, with 6 bases between them. The CDR3 coding sequence is TGCAGCGTAACAAGTAGCAATCAGCCCCAGCATTTT. Protein product: CSVTSSNQPQHF.

The CDR3 sequence: CASSLATFSGARKAFSTDTQYF. DNA of the CDR3: TGTGCCAGCAGCTTAGCAACCTTTTCTGGAGCCCGGAAGGCATTTAGCACAGATACGCAGTATTTT. V gene TRBV7-6 combines with J gene TRBJ2-3; no firm D call. This CDR3 is built from 22 residues. V lost 0 bases and J lost 0, with 28 bases in between. Germline CDR1 is SGHVS and CDR2 is FNYEAQ.